The 30 T cell receptor beta chains below were found in one sample sequenced in a study of T cell responses to AZD1222 COVID-19 vaccine (dated by TCRdb to the early 2020s). In light of the paper, this sample's time point label describes: about 28 days (+/-7) after the second vaccine dose. The treatment or condition label, read with the paper, signifies: meningococcal conjugate vaccine given as trial control. The library was prepared using the immunoSEQ multiplex PCR assay. TCRdb limited this immuneACCESS table to in-frame rearrangements with V and J called. A share of clones is missing; checked studies link under half to unresolved V genes, and the rest is unexplained. For this sample there are around 140,000 clones; about 89% appear just once. Jointly, the top ten make up roughly 7.5% of the sample. Sequenced material: peripheral blood, taken 28 days after the second dose of the MenACWY control vaccine. These receptors were taken from an adult who received the MenACWY meningococcal vaccine as a control.

The chain links TRBV9 to TRBJ2-1, with D unresolved. CDR1 and CDR2 from the germline V gene are SGDLS and YYNGEE. The CDR3 is 12 residues long. V lost 2 bases, J lost 7 bases, and 7 bases lay in between. The DNA of the CDR3 is TGTGCCAGCAGCGTGGGAATGAATGAGCAGTTCTTC. It codes for CASSVGMNEQFF.

The J gene is TRBJ1-2, the V gene TRBV7-8; tentatively, D is TRBD1 (5 bases). Trimming pared 5 bases from V and 2 bases from J, leaving 9 bases between. Per the germline V gene, CDR1 is SGHVS and CDR2 is FQNEAQ. This CDR3 has 13 residues. CDR3 DNA: TGTGCCAGCAGCGGTGGGGCCAACTATGGCTACACCTTC. Encoded protein: CASSGGANYGYTF.

The table lists this clone with a count of one. The gene calls are TRBV28 and TRBJ2-7; 10 bases map to TRBD2. Germline CDR1 MDHEN, CDR2 SYDVKM. The CDR3 totals 15 residues. Unmatched junction bases numbered 4, after V lost 2 bases and J lost 3 bases. CDR3 nucleotide sequence: TGTGCCAGCAGTTTACTAGCGGGAGCGTTCTACGAGCAGTACTTC. Its protein is CASSLLAGAFYEQYF.

This clone was seen once. The rearrangement uses TRBV30 and TRBJ1-2, with D possibly TRBD1 on 6 matching bases. Per the germline V gene, CDR1 is GTSNPN and CDR2 is SVGIG (reference sequence). V was cut by 4 bases and J by 0 bases, with 12 bases left in between. There are 14 residues in the CDR3. The CDR3: CAWKADRSNYGYTF. The DNA of the CDR3 is TGTGCCTGGAAGGCTGACAGGTCTAACTATGGCTACACCTTC.

The chain couples TRBV11-1 to TRBJ2-7, with D unclear. Germline-derived CDR1 and CDR2 are SGHAT and FQDESV (reference sequence). The CDR3 has 14 residues. Trimming pared 1 base from V and 4 bases from J, leaving 11 bases between. The CDR3 reads CASSLDPRWYEQYF. The CDR3 DNA reads TGTGCCAGCAGCTTAGATCCTCGGTGGTACGAGCAGTACTTC.

This CDR3 is CSARDRREQYF. CDR3 bases: TGCAGTGCTAGAGATCGCCGCGAGCAGTACTTC. The chain combines TRBV20-1 with TRBJ2-7; D not certain. The germline gives CDR1 DFQATT, CDR2 SNEGSKA (reference sequence). CDR3 size: 11 residues. The V gene lost 0 bases and the J gene lost 6 bases, with 6 bases spanning the gap.

The chain couples TRBV6-5 to TRBJ2-5; D is possibly TRBD2 (5 bases). CDR1 is MNHEY and CDR2 is SVGAGI in the germline V gene. Trimming removed 6 bases from V and 5 bases from J, with 19 bases in between. There are 15 residues in the CDR3. In DNA, the CDR3 is TGTGCCAGCAGGAGGGAATTCGGGATAAGGGAGACCCAGTACTTC. As protein: CASRREFGIRETQYF.

CDR3 loop: CSVVGGVILNTGELFF. In DNA, the CDR3 is TGCAGCGTTGTTGGGGGGGTGATACTGAACACCGGGGAGCTGTTTTTT. The chain is built from TRBV29-1 and TRBJ2-2, with TRBD2 matching 7 bases. Germline loops: CDR1 SQVTM, CDR2 ANQGSEA. The ends lost 4 bases at V and 1 base at J; junction bases unmatched: 9. The CDR3 extends over 16 amino acids.

The chain uses TRBV15 and TRBJ2-5; D not certain. CDR1 and CDR2 (germline): LNHNV, YYDKDF (reference sequence). V lost 1 base, J lost 0 bases, and 6 bases lay in between. The CDR3 contains 14 residues. The CDR3 is CATSRVRHQETQYF. The CDR3 nucleotides read TGTGCCACCAGCAGAGTCCGACACCAAGAGACCCAGTACTTC.

The CDR3 sequence: CASSQDYKAVNIQYF. The CDR3 nucleotides are TGTGCCAGCAGCCAAGACTATAAAGCCGTTAACATTCAGTACTTC. The chain employs TRBV3-1 (or the pseudogene TRBV3-2) and TRBJ2-4, with unresolved D. V gave up 0 bases and J gave up 7 bases, with 13 bases separating them. The germline V gene encodes CDR1 LGHDT and CDR2 YNNKEL (reference sequence). This CDR3 contains 15 residues.

A word on this clone: The sample carries other DNA sequences with the same CDR3. This sequence joins TRBV6-1 and TRBJ1-2; D might be TRBD1 (5 bases). The CDR3 is made up of 13 amino acids. CDR1 is MNHNS, CDR2 SASEGT, per germline. The V end was cut by 3 bases, the J end by 4 bases, with 9 bases between. DNA for the CDR3: TGTGCCAGCAGTGACAGGGACGGCTATGGCTACACCTTC. Protein product: CASSDRDGYGYTF.

The gene calls are TRBV7-2 and TRBJ2-7; TRBD1 aligns across 9 bases. CDR3 size: 14 residues. J lost 5 bases, V lost 1 base, and 3 bases had no gene match. CDR1 SGHTA and CDR2 FQGNSA come from the germline V gene. In nucleotides, the CDR3 is TGTGCCAGCAGCTTAGGGGGACAGGGCCACGAGCAGTACTTC. Encoded protein: CASSLGGQGHEQYF.

V usage is TRBV7-9 and J usage is TRBJ2-7; 9 nucleotides line up with TRBD1. The V and J ends lost 2 bases and 4 bases, in that order; junction bases with no gene match: 12. The CDR3 sequence is 17 residues long. Germline lookup yields CDR1 SEHNR and CDR2 FQNEAQ (reference sequence). The CDR3 sequence is CASSLSVNRGLRYEQYF. The CDR3 DNA is TGTGCCAGCAGCTTAAGTGTCAACAGGGGGCTAAGGTACGAGCAGTACTTC.

CDR3 in DNA: TGTGCCAGCAGCTTAGGGGCAGGGGGAATTTCCTACAATGAGCAGTTCTTC. It is translated as CASSLGAGGISYNEQFF. The gene calls are TRBV7-2 and TRBJ2-1; 7 positions match TRBD1. J was trimmed by 1 base and V by 1 base; bases with no gene match: 7. The CDR3 consists of 17 residues. Germline loops: CDR1 SGHTA, CDR2 FQGNSA.

This clone was seen once. This chain connects TRBV10-2 to TRBJ1-4, with 8 bases aligning to TRBD1. CDR1 and CDR2 from the germline V gene are WSHSY and SAAADI. With 3 bases clipped from V and 7 bases from J, the junction kept 16 bases outside the gene matches. The CDR3 is made up of 18 amino acids. The CDR3 nucleotides are TGCGCCAGCAGTGACGGACAGGGATTTGGGGCAAGGGTTGAAAAACTGTTTTTT. Amino acid sequence: CASSDGQGFGARVEKLFF.

This chain uses TRBV2 with TRBJ1-4; no definite D call. This CDR3 has 14 amino acids. Looked up from germline, CDR1 is SNHLY and CDR2 is FYNNEI. V lost 7 bases to trimming and J lost 8 bases, with 17 bases between them. CDR3 nucleotides: TGTGCCAGCACCAAGGACGGAGAAGGAGAAAAACTGTTTTTT. Translated, it gives CASTKDGEGEKLFF.

The chain combines TRBV5-5 with TRBJ2-3; TRBD2 matches at 12 bases. The CDR3 has 19 amino acids. Trimming cost V 0 bases and J 1 base; bases outside gene matches: 9. Germline CDR1 SGHKS, CDR2 YYEKEE (reference sequence). The CDR3 protein is CASSLGQLAGGVGTDTQYF. CDR3 in DNA: TGTGCCAGCAGCTTGGGTCAACTAGCGGGGGGTGTGGGCACAGATACGCAGTATTTT.

The V gene is TRBV5-1, the J gene TRBJ1-3; possibly TRBD1 for D (5 bases). This CDR3 spans 18 amino acids. Germline V gives CDR1 SGHRS, CDR2 YFSETQ. V was cut by 4 bases and J by 0 bases, with 20 bases left in between. The CDR3 coding sequence is TGCGCCAGCAGCAGTACGACAGCATCAACTCTCTCTGGAAACACCATATATTTT. This translates into CASSSTTASTLSGNTIYF. Combining the CDR3 with reference TRBV5-1 and TRBJ1-3 gives the whole variable domain KAGVTQTPRYLIKTRGQQVTLSCSPISGHRSVSWYQQTPGQGLQFLFEYFSETQRNKGNFPGRFSGRQFSNSRSEMNVSTLELGDSALYLCASSSTTASTLSGNTIYFGEGSWLTVV.

V usage is TRBV4-3 and J usage is TRBJ2-7; D call uncertain. The CDR3 is made up of 13 amino acids. Germline V CDR1 and CDR2: LGHNA, YSLEER. Trimming took off 4 bases at V and 6 bases at J, with 13 bases between the two ends. The DNA for the CDR3 is TGCGCCAGCAGCCGAACTTTCGAGAGCGAGCAGTACTTC. This sequence encodes CASSRTFESEQYF.

V usage is TRBV29-1 and J usage is TRBJ2-1; D is perhaps TRBD2 (6 bases). In germline, CDR1 is SQVTM, CDR2 ANQGSEA. CDR3 length: 14 residues. V lost 3 bases and J lost 7, with 16 bases in between. Here the CDR3 DNA reads TGCAGCGTTGAGGTCCTAGCGCTAATGAATGAGCAGTTCTTC. Amino acids: CSVEVLALMNEQFF.

This clone was counted a few times. The CDR3 coding sequence is TGTGCCAGCAGTGGGGACAGCCGTCTGAACACTGAAGCTTTCTTT. It is translated as CASSGDSRLNTEAFF. The chain carries TRBV2 and TRBJ1-1; 7 nucleotides line up with TRBD1. CDR3 length equals 15 residues. The J segment lost 0 bases and the V segment lost 4 bases, leaving 5 bases of the junction unmatched. CDR1 SNHLY and CDR2 FYNNEI come from the germline V gene. Using reference TRBV2 and TRBJ1-1 for the parts outside the CDR3, the full variable domain is EPEVTQTPSHQVTQMGQEVILRCVPISNHLYFYWYRQILGQKVEFLVSFYNNEISEKSEIFDDQFSVERPDGSNFTLKIRSTKLEDSAMYFCASSGDSRLNTEAFFGQGTRLTVV.

The chain carries TRBV11-2 and TRBJ2-1; D tentatively fits TRBD1 or TRBD2 (5 bases each). The CDR3 extends over 17 amino acids. The germline CDR1 and CDR2 sequences are SGHAT and FQNNGV. Trimming stripped 2 bases from V and 0 bases from J, with 14 bases between. CDR3 region: CASSLIGGPSSYNEQFF. The CDR3 nucleotides read TGTGCCAGCAGCTTAATTGGGGGACCGAGCTCCTACAATGAGCAGTTCTTC.

Here the CDR3 reads CASSSPLGRQNTEAFF. The CDR3, as DNA: TGTGCCAGCAGCTCACCCCTAGGCCGACAGAACACTGAAGCTTTCTTT. The V call is TRBV7-9, the J call TRBJ1-1; no reliable D call. Germline V CDR1 and CDR2: SEHNR, FQNEAQ (reference sequence). Trimming shortened V by 4 bases and J by 1 base, and 16 bases separated the two germline ends. The CDR3 extends over 16 amino acids.

This chain uses TRBV28 with TRBJ2-7; 9 bases are a match to TRBD1. CDR3 size: 14 residues. The V and J ends lost 10 bases and 5 bases, in that order; junction bases with no gene match: 12. The germline CDR1 and CDR2 sequences are MDHEN and SYDVKM. CDR3 sequence reads: CATSRWDRVDEQYF. For the CDR3, the DNA is TGTGCCACGTCCCGTTGGGACAGGGTGGACGAGCAGTACTTC.

The rearrangement uses TRBV6-5 and TRBJ2-3; the match to TRBD2 covers 7 bases. Germline lookup yields CDR1 MNHEY and CDR2 SVGAGI. Trimming took 6 bases from V and 3 from J; bases not matched to a gene: 6. This CDR3 is built from 14 residues. CDR3 nucleotides: TGTGCCAGCAGGGGCCTCGGGGGGACAGATACGCAGTATTTT. The encoded protein is CASRGLGGTDTQYF.

The rearrangement joins TRBV4-3 to TRBJ2-7, with unresolved D. The V end lost 1 base, the J end lost 4 bases, and 8 bases lay between the germline ends. This CDR3 has 13 amino acids. Germline CDR1 LGHNA, CDR2 YSLEER. CDR3 region: CASSQVRYYEQYF. The CDR3 DNA follows: TGCGCCAGCAGCCAAGTTCGGTATTACGAGCAGTACTTC.

The V call is TRBV11-2, the J call TRBJ2-4; D unclear. Trimming took 1 base from V and 7 from J, leaving 17 bases between them. CDR1 SGHAT and CDR2 FQNNGV come from the germline V gene. The length of the CDR3 is 16 residues. CDR3 in DNA: TGTGCCAGCAGCTTAGGGTCAGCTCTTGACGGGAACATTCAGTACTTC. It translates to CASSLGSALDGNIQYF.

The rearrangement links TRBV27 to TRBJ1-6, with a possible D match to TRBD1 (5 bases). The length of the CDR3 is 19 residues. With 1 base removed from V and 4 bases from J, the gap between germline ends came to 20 bases. CDR1 is MNHEY and CDR2 is SMNVEV in the germline V gene (reference sequence). CDR3 nucleotide sequence: TGTGCCAGCAGTTTATTCGGGACCGGGCAGGTTGGATATAATTCACCCCTCCACTTT. Its protein is CASSLFGTGQVGYNSPLHF.

The chain employs TRBV7-8 and TRBJ1-5; 9 nucleotides line up with TRBD1. This CDR3 comprises 14 residues. Germline loops: CDR1 SGHVS, CDR2 FQNEAQ. With V trimmed by 5 bases and J by 6 bases, 5 bases remained unmatched. CDR3: CASSPQGAGQPQHF. Here the CDR3 DNA reads TGTGCCAGCAGCCCACAGGGGGCGGGTCAGCCCCAGCATTTT.

The chain couples TRBV19 to TRBJ2-7; possible D gene TRBD1, 5 bases. The CDR3 length is 14 residues. V was cut by 5 bases and J by 1 base, with 12 bases left in between. Germline values: CDR1 LNHDA, CDR2 SQIVND (reference sequence). The CDR3 protein is CASSFDSLSYEQYF. CDR3 bases: TGTGCCAGTAGTTTCGACAGTTTGTCCTACGAGCAGTACTTC.